This T cell receptor (beta chain) stems from a study of neurological immune-mediated disorders. Regarding the study as a whole: When the repertoires were grouped phylogenetically, those of 18 of the 34 multiple sclerosis patients came together in a single cluster of related CDR3 sequences, which points to a possible repertoire-level signature.

This clonotype was observed at least ten times. Its antigen is still unknown. TCRdb reanalysed the 5' RACE reads using MiXCR and keeps one entry per CDR3 protein. Seen here are 42,000 or so distinct CDR3 sequences, roughly 2.5% observed once, and the top ten hold 9.5% to 15%. The J segment lost 4 bases and the V segment lost 2 bases, leaving 7 bases of the junction unmatched. CDR3 length: 15 residues. Germline V gives CDR1 SQVTM, CDR2 ANQGSEA. The sample was PBMCs. The TCR comes from a man in his thirties or forties with multiple sclerosis. The V and J genes are TRBV29-1 and TRBJ2-2; TRBD2 matches at 7 bases. CDR3 amino acids: CSVETGGRGTGELFF. CDR3 bases: TGCAGCGTTGAAACGGGGGGTCGGGGCACCGGGGAGCTGTTTTTT.